The 24 T cell receptor beta chains below all came from one sample that was sequenced in a study of vaccination and CD4 T cells after COVID-19 (dated by TCRdb to about 2022). Taken with the paper, the label for treatment or condition translates to: roughly 11-day PBMC culture with coronavirus spike peptide pools or control peptides (ViraFEST assay). Which antigens these TCRs recognize remains unknown. Receptors were amplified or captured by PCR. The sample was run on an Illumina iSeq 100. DNA from cultured CD4+ T cells underwent TCR sequencing with the Oncomine TCR Beta short-read assay at the Johns Hopkins FTIC core. TCRdb cleaned the public reads at Q25 with fastp, built clones with MiXCR and kept in-frame beta chains. Rows with one shared CDR3 protein collapse into an entry with the most common genes and DNA. The sample yields some 20,000 distinct CDR3 sequences; roughly half were counted once. The biggest ten clones account for about 7.7% of the sample.

Sequenced: CD4+ T cells from blood, cultured in vitro. The receptors here all came from a human donor who had recovered from COVID-19.

The rearrangement uses TRBV20-1 and TRBJ2-7; D not certain. CDR1 and CDR2 (germline): DFQATT, SNEGSKA (reference sequence). CDR3 length equals 10 residues. Trimming cost V 7 bases and J 6 bases, with 10 bases left between them. Here the CDR3 reads CSGGEFEQYF. The CDR3 nucleotides read TGCAGTGGTGGAGAATTCGAGCAGTACTTC.

This clonotype came up once. This rearrangement joins TRBV28 to TRBJ2-5; no reliable D call. Germline values: CDR1 MDHEN, CDR2 SYDVKM. The V end lost 2 bases, the J end lost 2 bases, and 12 bases lay between the germline ends. There are 15 residues in the CDR3. CDR3 sequence: CASSLTEEFQETQYF. CDR3 nucleotides: TGTGCCAGCAGTTTAACCGAGGAATTTCAAGAGACCCAGTACTTC.

This chain links TRBV7-3 with TRBJ2-1; TRBD2 agrees at 9 bases. The junction had 8 bases not matched to a gene; V was cut back by 1 base and J by 10 bases. The CDR3 covers 15 residues. CDR1 and CDR2 (germline): SGHTA, FQGTGA. CDR3 nucleotide sequence: TGTGCCAGCAGCTTAATGGGCGGGAGGGCCGGAGAGCAGTTCTTC. It codes for CASSLMGGRAGEQFF.

V gene TRBV29-1 combines with J gene TRBJ1-2, with 10 positions matching TRBD1. The V segment lost 7 bases and the J segment 4 bases; nucleotides outside the gene matches: 3. This CDR3 region has 12 residues. Per the germline V gene, CDR1 is SQVTM and CDR2 is ANQGSEA. CDR3 loop: CSGGQGGYGYTF. DNA of the CDR3: TGCAGCGGAGGACAGGGGGGCTATGGCTACACCTTC.

The CDR3 loop reads CAISGTSGGAIQETQYF. CDR3 bases: TGTGCCATCAGTGGGACTAGCGGGGGGGCGATCCAAGAGACCCAGTACTTC. The chain recombines TRBV10-3 with TRBJ2-5; 15 nucleotides agree with TRBD2. The germline gives CDR1 ENHRY, CDR2 SYGVKD. The trim removed 4 bases at V and 1 base at J, leaving 4 bases unmatched. This CDR3 spans 17 amino acids.

The chain recombines TRBV5-1 with TRBJ2-2; 11 bases align to TRBD2. The CDR3 length is 18 residues. CDR1 is SGHRS and CDR2 is YFSETQ in the germline V gene. J gave up 1 base and V 7 bases, and 12 bases lay outside the gene matches. The CDR3 bases are TGCGCCAGCTGCCATGAGACTAGCGGGGCCAAGAACACCGGGGAGCTGTTTTTT. Protein: CASCHETSGAKNTGELFF.

This sequence joins TRBV28 and TRBJ2-5; D is unresolved. V shed 3 bases and J shed 5 bases, with 13 bases lying between them. The germline V gene encodes CDR1 MDHEN and CDR2 SYDVKM. The CDR3 runs 14 residues. The CDR3 sequence: CASSFRWGSETQYF. As DNA, the CDR3 is TGTGCCAGCAGTTTCCGGTGGGGAAGCGAGACCCAGTACTTC. Together with reference TRBV28 and TRBJ2-5, the CDR3 gives the full variable domain: DVKVTQSSRYLVKRTGEKVFLECVQDMDHENMFWYRQDPGLGLRLIYFSYDVKMKEKGDIPEGYSVSREKKERFSLILESASTNQTSMYLCASSFRWGSETQYFGPGTRLLVL.

This clonotype has just one count. The J gene is TRBJ1-1, the V gene TRBV4-1; D is possibly TRBD1 (6 bases). CDR1 and CDR2 (germline): MGHRA, YSYEKL. Trimming shortened V by 3 bases and J by 3 bases, and 14 bases separated the two germline ends. This CDR3 comprises 15 residues. CDR3 sequence reads: CASSHRGGTDTEAFF. The DNA for the CDR3 is TGCGCCAGCAGCCACCGAGGGGGAACGGACACTGAAGCTTTCTTT.

As regards this clonotype: A read error is likely, as this CDR3 ends without the conserved phenylalanine or tryptophan. This chain connects TRBV28 to TRBJ1-2; tentative D call: TRBD1 (5 bases). Trimming took 6 bases from V and 2 from J, leaving 16 bases between them. This CDR3 has 15 amino acids. The V gene's germline CDR1 is MDHEN and CDR2 SYDVKM. The CDR3 sequence is CASSTGGGTNYGYTS. DNA of the CDR3: TGTGCCAGCAGCACGGGGGGAGGAACCAACTATGGCTACACCTCC.

V and J are TRBV20-1 and TRBJ1-1; D unclear. In germline, CDR1 is DFQATT, CDR2 SNEGSKA (reference sequence). The CDR3 runs 11 residues. The CDR3 DNA follows: TGCAGCCCGGATATGAACACTGAAGCTTTCTTT. It is translated as CSPDMNTEAFF.

In its sample, this clonotype was seen a few times. The V call is TRBV6-1, the J call TRBJ1-1, with D possibly being TRBD1 (5 bases). CDR1 and CDR2 from the germline V gene are MNHNS and SASEGT. V lost 5 bases and J 10 bases, leaving 17 bases between the germline ends. The CDR3 length is 13 residues. The CDR3, as DNA: TGTGCCAGCAGTAAATTGGGCGACCAGGGAGCTTTCTTT. Residues: CASSKLGDQGAFF.

The chain employs TRBV6-5 and TRBJ1-1; D remains ambiguous. This CDR3 is 15 amino acids long. Trimming took 0 bases from V and 1 from J, leaving 9 bases between them. Germline CDR1 reads MNHEY; CDR2 reads SVGAGI. The CDR3 spells CASSYSSGENTEAFF. The CDR3 DNA follows: TGTGCCAGCAGTTACTCTTCAGGAGAGAACACTGAAGCTTTCTTT.

Judged by abundance, this clonotype is medium-sized. The chain couples TRBV20-1 to TRBJ1-2, with 7 bases fitting TRBD1. This CDR3 has 13 amino acids. The germline V gene encodes CDR1 DFQATT and CDR2 SNEGSKA (reference sequence). With 6 bases clipped from V and 8 bases from J, the junction kept 12 bases outside the gene matches. The CDR3 bases are TGCAGTGCCCCAAGACAGGGTTTGGAGGGCTACACCTTC. Protein: CSAPRQGLEGYTF.

The V and J genes are TRBV11-2 and TRBJ2-3, with D perhaps matching TRBD1 (6 bases). Germline CDR1 reads SGHAT; CDR2 reads FQNNGV. Trimming removed 4 bases at V and 9 bases at J, with 26 bases between. CDR3 length equals 17 residues. CDR3 sequence: CASSSQQGMPSLRTQYF. The CDR3, as DNA: TGTGCCAGCAGCTCCCAACAGGGAATGCCTTCACTCAGAACGCAGTATTTT.

The V gene is TRBV10-2, the J gene TRBJ2-3, with no clear D. The V gene lost 3 bases and the J gene lost 14 bases, with 15 bases spanning the gap. The CDR3 has 12 residues. Germline CDR1 and CDR2: WSHSY and SAAADI. The CDR3 region is CASSENAPLAYF. Written as DNA, the CDR3 is TGCGCCAGCAGTGAAAACGCGCCTTTGGCGTATTTT.

This rearrangement joins TRBV29-1 to TRBJ1-1; TRBD1 matches at 12 bases. CDR3 length equals 13 residues. From germline, CDR1 is SQVTM and CDR2 ANQGSEA. V lost 6 bases and J lost 3; bases outside the gene matches: 2. The CDR3: CSVGTGGDTEAFF. As DNA, the CDR3 is TGCAGCGTCGGGACAGGGGGCGACACTGAAGCTTTCTTT. Using reference TRBV29-1 and TRBJ1-1 for the parts outside the CDR3, the full variable domain is SAVISQKPSRDICQRGTSLTIQCQVDSQVTMMFWYRQQPGQSLTLIATANQGSEATYESGFVIDKFPISRPNLTFSTLTVSNMSPEDSSIYLCSVGTGGDTEAFFGQGTRLTVV.

The chain uses TRBV21-1 and TRBJ1-2; the D segment call TRBD1 is taken from the table without a DNA check. TRBV21-1 is termed a pseudogene. This CDR3 contains 16 residues. In DNA, the CDR3 is TGTGCCAGCAGCAAAGAGGGGGACAAGGCTCTCTATGGCTACACCTTC. This translates into CASSKEGDKALYGYTF.

The chain joins TRBV19 to TRBJ2-7; 9 bases line up with TRBD1. Germline V CDR1 and CDR2: LNHDA, SQIVND (reference sequence). The CDR3 runs to 15 residues. V shed 4 bases, J shed 3 bases, and the junction held 7 bases outside the gene matches. The CDR3: CASSNPTGGNYEQYF. As DNA, the CDR3 is TGTGCCAGTAGTAACCCCACAGGGGGCAACTACGAGCAGTACTTC.

The chain joins TRBV6-1 to TRBJ1-2; D not resolved. The CDR3 runs to 13 residues. V shed 7 bases and J shed 4 bases, with 13 bases lying between them. Germline lookup yields CDR1 MNHNS and CDR2 SASEGT. DNA for the CDR3: TGTGCCAGCATTTCCCGGGATCCCTATGGCTACACCTTC. It encodes CASISRDPYGYTF.

The chain combines TRBV6-2 or TRBV6-3 with TRBJ1-5, with D hard to call. Germline CDR1 and CDR2: MNHEY and SVGEGT. The CDR3 runs 13 residues. The V end lost 0 bases, the J end lost 9 bases, and 9 bases lay between the germline ends. The CDR3 sequence: CASSYSMTLPQHF. For the CDR3, the DNA is TGTGCCAGCAGTTACTCGATGACCCTGCCCCAGCATTTT.

Notes on this clonotype: At one end, the junction sequence differs from germline, possibly due to a read error. V gene TRBV19 combines with J gene TRBJ2-3, with 10 bases that match TRBD2. The CDR3 consists of 14 residues. Germline CDR1 LNHDA, CDR2 SQIVND (reference sequence). The CDR3 spells CASSWTSGTDTQCF. The CDR3 nucleotides are TGTGCCAGTAGTTGGACTAGCGGCACAGATACGCAGTGTTTT.

J is TRBJ1-6 and V is TRBV19; 9 bases line up with TRBD1. CDR1 LNHDA and CDR2 SQIVND come from the germline V gene (reference sequence). The CDR3 runs to 14 residues. Trimming cost V 5 bases and J 6 bases; bases outside gene matches: 2. The CDR3 DNA follows: TGTGCCAGTAGTCGGACAGGGGCTAATTCACCCCTCCACTTT. Its protein product is CASSRTGANSPLHF. The entire variable domain, with the rest obtained from reference TRBV19 and TRBJ1-6, is as follows: DGGITQSPKYLFRKEGQNVTLSCEQNLNHDAMYWYRQDPGQGLRLIYYSQIVNDFQKGDIAEGYSVSREKKESFPLTVTSAQKNPTAFYLCASSRTGANSPLHFGNGTRLTVT.

The chain has TRBV6-1 and TRBJ2-1; 12 positions agree with TRBD1. After removal of 8 bases from V and 7 bases from J, the junction contained 6 bases not matched to a gene. Germline CDR1 MNHNS, CDR2 SASEGT. The CDR3 loop spans 14 amino acids. CDR3 residues: CASPGTGGGNEQFF. CDR3 DNA: TGTGCCAGCCCCGGGACAGGGGGCGGAAATGAGCAGTTCTTC.

This clonotype was seen a few times. J is TRBJ2-1 and V is TRBV9; 8 nucleotides align to TRBD2. The V segment lost 0 bases and the J segment 3 bases; nucleotides outside the gene matches: 2. Germline-derived CDR1 and CDR2 are SGDLS and YYNGEE. This CDR3 region has 15 residues. The CDR3 coding sequence is TGTGCCAGCAGCGTAGGGCTAGCGGGCTACAATGAGCAGTTCTTC. Translation gives CASSVGLAGYNEQFF.